The 7 T cell receptor beta chains listed next were all sequenced from one sample in a study of T cells in Graves' hyperthyroidism and ophthalmopathy. The source material, RNA transcripts, was used to amplify TCR beta CDR3 regions. The HTBI primer set drove a first-round RT-PCR of the TCR CDR3. TCRdb itself ran the multiplex PCR reads through MiXCR, one entry per CDR3 protein. The profile shows around 720,000 distinct CDR3 sequences, 35% of them singletons. What was sequenced was blood. Receptor source: a woman between 40 and 55 years old with Graves' hyperthyroidism.

V is TRBV11-3 and J is TRBJ1-1, with D perhaps matching TRBD1 (6 bases). CDR1 and CDR2 (germline): SGHNT, YENEEA. Trimming removed 5 bases at V and 7 bases at J, with 14 bases between. This CDR3 spans 13 amino acids. The CDR3 protein is CASSMGAGHEAFF. CDR3 DNA sequence: TGTGCCAGCAGCATGGGGGCAGGCCATGAAGCTTTCTTT.

Points on this clonotype: An end of the junction differs from the germline gene, which may be a read error. The chain has TRBV6-5 and TRBJ1-6, with 12 nucleotides matching TRBD1. The CDR3 loop spans 15 amino acids. CDR1 and CDR2 (germline): MNHEY, SVGAGI. CDR3 region: CASSPGTGGDSPVHF. In nucleotides, the CDR3 is TGTGCCAGCAGCCCCGGGACAGGGGGCGATTCACCCGTCCACTTT.

This clonotype was recorded a few times. This chain links TRBV2 with TRBJ1-5, with TRBD1 as a possible D gene (6 bases). With 8 bases removed from V and 1 base from J, the gap between germline ends came to 15 bases. Germline V gives CDR1 SNHLY, CDR2 FYNNEI. CDR3 length: 15 amino acids. The CDR3 DNA reads TGTGCCAGCTCCCCTCTAGGACAGAGCAATCAGCCCCAGCATTTT. It is translated as CASSPLGQSNQPQHF. Based on the CDR3 plus reference TRBV2 and TRBJ1-5, the full variable domain is EPEVTQTPSHQVTQMGQEVILRCVPISNHLYFYWYRQILGQKVEFLVSFYNNEISEKSEIFDDQFSVERPDGSNFTLKIRSTKLEDSAMYFCASSPLGQSNQPQHFGDGTRLSIL.

This chain uses TRBV4-1 with TRBJ1-2; weak D call: TRBD1 (5 bases). The length of the CDR3 is 15 residues. Trimming removed 1 base from V and 5 bases from J, with 14 bases in between. Germline assignment: CDR1 MGHRA and CDR2 YSYEKL. This CDR3 is CASSQVYGSGYGYTF. The CDR3 DNA follows: TGCGCCAGCAGCCAAGTTTACGGGTCAGGGTATGGCTACACCTTC.

This clonotype was recorded at least ten times. The chain links TRBV7-9 to TRBJ1-4; 9 bases are a match to TRBD1. With V trimmed by 6 bases and J by 10 bases, 9 bases remained unmatched. The length of the CDR3 is 14 residues. Germline V gene data show CDR1 as SEHNR and CDR2 as FQNEAQ (reference sequence). CDR3 in amino acids: CASSTRDRDGKLFF. The CDR3 nucleotides read TGTGCCAGCAGTACTCGGGACAGGGACGGAAAACTGTTTTTT.

This clonotype was seen repeatedly, ten times or more. The chain joins TRBV5-1 to TRBJ1-2; D is unclear. The germline V gene encodes CDR1 SGHRS and CDR2 YFSETQ. With 4 bases removed from V and 1 base from J, the gap between germline ends came to 8 bases. The CDR3 spans 13 residues. In nucleotides, the CDR3 is TGCGCCAGCAGCCCCGCCTTTAACTATGGCTACACCTTC. It yields the protein CASSPAFNYGYTF.

This clonotype showed up just a few times. The V and J genes are TRBV2 and TRBJ2-2; D remains unclear. Deletions cut 3 bases from V and 0 bases from J, with 8 bases between. CDR3 length: 15 amino acids. CDR1 and CDR2 (germline): SNHLY, FYNNEI. Written as DNA, the CDR3 is TGTGCCAGCAGTGAGTTTCCCTCGAACACCGGGGAGCTGTTTTTT. Its translation is CASSEFPSNTGELFF.